This TCR beta chain was identified during a study of cytomegalovirus exposure and HLA in healthy donors. Primers included in the PCR were 60 Vbeta and 13 Jbeta primers. The method was immunoSEQ multiplex PCR; TCRdb's version includes in-frame clones alone and lacks a portion of them. This repertoire shows roughly 80,000 clones, roughly two thirds found once; its top ten account for about 6.9%. Germline CDR1 is LGHNA and CDR2 is YNFKEQ. Trimming cost V 4 bases and J 7 bases; bases outside gene matches: 11. There are 16 residues in the CDR3. Material for sequencing was PBMCs. The chain joins TRBV4-2 to TRBJ2-2; TRBD1 matches 8 bases. This TCR derives from a woman between 50 and 59 years old in good health and CMV-seropositive. CDR3 protein: CASSPVRTGLGGELFF. The CDR3 bases are TGTGCCAGCAGCCCCGTCCGGACAGGGCTCGGCGGGGAGCTGTTTTTT.